The rows below give T cell receptor beta chains drawn from one sample of a study of T cell repertoires in cytomegalovirus infection. TCRdb reanalysed the reads using MiXCR and keeps one entry per CDR3 protein. Altogether 400,000 or so distinct CDR3 sequences are present, 25% to 40% being singletons, with the ten largest covering roughly 15%. The sequenced material came from PBMCs. The origin of the receptors is a human donor in good health (CMV status not recorded). Some clones in this sample may be carry-over from other donors' samples. The CDR3 runs from the conserved cysteine through the conserved F or W. Each record gives: V gene, D gene, clone size, J gene, CDR3 DNA, CDR3 protein. A D gene is named only where the DNA matches it firmly. Only part of the rows carry a size: once, few, many, or a class if the clone is expanded.

>TRBV27|TRBD2|few|TRBJ2-5
TGTGCCAGCAGCCGTCCTAGCGGGGCCCAGTTAGAGACCCAGTACTTC
CASSRPSGAQLETQYF
>TRBV28|TRBD1|NA|TRBJ2-7
TGTGCCAGCAGCCAACGACAGGGTCACTACGAGCAGTACTTC
CASSQRQGHYEQYF
>TRBV18|NA|NA|TRBJ1-6
TGTGCCAGCTCACCTTATGATAGCTCCTATAATTCACCCCTCCACTTT
CASSPYDSSYNSPLHF
>TRBV6-1|NA|many|TRBJ2-3
TGTGCCAGCAGTGAAGAGTGGGGTCGCACAGATACGCAGTATTTT
CASSEEWGRTDTQYF
>TRBV7-9|TRBD1|many|TRBJ1-5
TGTGCCAGCAGCTTCAGGACAGGGGGCGCAGGCAATCAGCCCCAGCATTTT
CASSFRTGGAGNQPQHF
>TRBV19|NA|few|TRBJ1-5
TGTGCCAGTAGGCGGGGCACCAATCAGCCCCAGCATTTT
CASRRGTNQPQHF
>TRBV7-3|NA|NA|TRBJ1-6
TGTGCCAGCAGCCGCGATAACGCGGGTTCACCCCTCCACTTT
CASSRDNAGSPLHF
>TRBV5-5|NA|few|TRBJ1-3
TGTGCCAGCAGCCCTGGACGGCTCCCTTCTGGAAACACCATATATTTT
CASSPGRLPSGNTIYF
>TRBV5-1|NA|NA|TRBJ1-5
TGCGCCAGCAGCTTGGACCCCGAGGCCAATCAGCCCCAGCATTTT
CASSLDPEANQPQHF
>TRBV2|TRBD2|few|TRBJ2-1
TGTGCCAGTTCCGGGACTAGCGGGATTGTTGAGCAGTTCTTC
CASSGTSGIVEQFF
>TRBV7-2|TRBD1|many|TRBJ2-1
TGTGCCAGCAGCTTAACCGGGACAGGTATCTATGAGCAGTTCTTC
CASSLTGTGIYEQFF
>TRBV10-3|TRBD2|few|TRBJ2-1
TGTGCCATCAGCCAAAGCGGGGGGACACACAATGAGCAGTTCTTC
CAISQSGGTHNEQFF
>TRBV7-9|NA|few|TRBJ2-1
TGTGCCAGCAGCTTAGCTAGGGGCCACAATGAGCAGTTCTTC
CASSLARGHNEQFF
>TRBV6-5|TRBD1|NA|TRBJ2-7
TGTGCCAGCAGTTACACCGGGACAGGGGTGCGCGAGCAGTACTTC
CASSYTGTGVREQYF
>TRBV28|TRBD2|NA|TRBJ2-1
TGTGCCAGCAGTTTAGATTCGACTAGCGGGGGCCATGAGCAGTTCTTC
CASSLDSTSGGHEQFF
>TRBV24-1|NA|NA|TRBJ1-6
TGTGCCACCAGTGCCCGTGAAAATTCACCCCTCCACTTT
CATSARENSPLHF
>TRBV7-6|TRBD2|NA|TRBJ2-1
TGTGCCAGCAGCTTGGCTAGCGGGGGTGCACCCTACAATGAGCAGTTCTTC
CASSLASGGAPYNEQFF
>TRBV12-3/TRBV12-4|NA|few|TRBJ1-1
TGTGCCAGCAGTGTTTGGGGTGAAGCTTTCTTT
CASSVWGEAFF
>TRBV4-3|TRBD1|few|TRBJ1-5
TGCGCCAGCAGCCGGACAGGGGCGGACCAGCCCCAGCATTTT
CASSRTGADQPQHF
>TRBV7-2|NA|many|TRBJ1-1
TGTGCCAGCAGCTTAGGAGGGGTGAACACTGAAGCTTTCTTT
CASSLGGVNTEAFF
>TRBV15|NA|few|TRBJ2-7
TGTGCCACCAGCAGAGACGGTCTGCACGAGCAGTACTTC
CATSRDGLHEQYF
>TRBV9|TRBD1|many|TRBJ1-5
TGTGCCAGCAGCGCGGGACAGGGGGGCAATCAGCCCCAGCATTTT
CASSAGQGGNQPQHF
>TRBV6-8|TRBD1|NA|TRBJ2-1
TGTGCCAGCAGTACGGACAGGGGATTCCCCTACAATGAGCAGTTCTTC
CASSTDRGFPYNEQFF
>TRBV2|NA|NA|TRBJ2-1
TGTGCCAGCCCAGATTACAATGAGCAGTTCTTC
CASPDYNEQFF
>TRBV6-5|NA|many|TRBJ1-6
TGTGCCAGCAGTTACTCGATGCCAGGAAGCTCCTATAATTCACCCCTCCACTTT
CASSYSMPGSSYNSPLHF
>TRBV3-1|TRBD2|NA|TRBJ2-7
TGTGCCAGCAGCCAAGTTGGGGGAAAACGGGAGGAGTACTTC
CASSQVGGKREEYF
>TRBV27|NA|NA|TRBJ1-1
TGTGCCAGCAGTCTCAAGCTTCCGGGCGTACGGAACACTGAAGCTTTCTTT
CASSLKLPGVRNTEAFF
>TRBV7-2|NA|NA|TRBJ2-7
TGTGCCCTCAGCCTCCCGAACGGGGGCGAGCAGTACTTC
CALSLPNGGEQYF
>TRBV19|NA|few|TRBJ2-2
TGTGCCAGTAGTGGCACAGGGAACACCGGGGAGCTGTTTTTT
CASSGTGNTGELFF
>TRBV6-6|TRBD2|NA|TRBJ2-3
TGTGCCAGCAGTTCGATGACTGCGCGGGGGGCGTTCACAGATACGCAGTATTTT
CASSSMTARGAFTDTQYF
>TRBV7-3|TRBD2|NA|TRBJ2-7
TGTGCCAGCAGCACCTGCGGGGGTGGCGAGCAGTACTTC
CASSTCGGGEQYF
>TRBV14|TRBD1|NA|TRBJ1-5
TGTGCCAGCGGTCCGACAGGGGCCCCAATCATGCCCCAGCATTTT
CASGPTGAPIMPQHF
>TRBV7-9|TRBD1|few|TRBJ2-7
TGTGCCAGCGGAATGAGAGACAGGGCCTACGAGCAGTACTTC
CASGMRDRAYEQYF